The clone carrying this T cell receptor beta chain showed up just a few times. Its target is unknown. Treatment denoted: oral pan-JAK inhibitor, 5-10 mg twice daily. The CDR3 length is 13 residues. V lost 2 bases and J 8 bases, leaving 10 bases between the germline ends. Germline-derived CDR1 and CDR2 are SEHNR and FQNEAQ (reference sequence). The entry originates in a study of CD8+ T cells in alopecia areata. Whole-study context: Those patients who were treated received oral tofacitinib, which was given at 5 to 10 mg twice daily for moderate-to-severe alopecia areata. Study-wide results and caveats: The study found tofacitinib significantly decreased scalp clonality and expanded CD8+ clones among the top 100. Unlike in mice, where it was clearer, TCR sharing across patients was less clear, possibly HLA-related.

In each case, RNA was isolated and then reverse transcribed into cDNA as the sequencing template. Here immunoSEQ multiplex PCR was the method, and the copy in TCRdb shows in-frame clones only, minus some. Among 180,000 or so clones, about 62% were seen once, and the ten largest hold under 7%. Here the sequenced sample was CD4+ T cells sorted from blood, taken at week 24, from a patient treated with tofacitinib. This chain connects TRBV7-9 to TRBJ2-1; no clear D gene. The receptor's source is a human donor with alopecia areata. In nucleotides, the CDR3 is TGTGCCAGCAGCTTATTCACGGGTTATGAGCAGTTCTTC. Translation gives CASSLFTGYEQFF.